Included here is one TCR beta chain sequence, with context. The entry originates in a study of shared clonotypes between healthy human individuals. The germline V gene has CDR1 ENHRY and CDR2 SYGVKD. The CDR3 totals 14 residues. Trimming pared 8 bases from V and 4 bases from J, leaving 15 bases between. Libraries were prepared by immunoSEQ multiplex PCR; TCRdb keeps only in-frame clonotypes and omits some of them. The sample shows approximately 1,000,000 clones, 70% to 80% of them seen only once. This TCR derives from a man between 18 and 35 years old in good health. Some clones in this sample may be carry-over from other donors' samples. This chain links TRBV10-3 with TRBJ2-1; D is undetermined. Sequenced material: memory CD4+ T cells from PBMCs. As to subset: CD45RA-negative fraction. In nucleotides, the CDR3 is TGTGCCATCTCTTATTCTTCGGTATACAATGAGCAGTTCTTC. It encodes CAISYSSVYNEQFF.